The rows below give T cell receptor beta chains drawn from one sample of a study of cytomegalovirus exposure and HLA in healthy donors. The method was immunoSEQ multiplex PCR; TCRdb's version includes in-frame clones alone and lacks a portion of them. The sample yields some 180,000 clones, 78% seen once. Sequencing was performed on PBMCs. All receptors come from a female donor in good health and CMV-seronegative. The CDR3 runs from the conserved cysteine through the conserved F or W. The order of the fields is CDR3 protein, CDR3 DNA, V gene, clone size, J gene, D gene. The D gene is left open where the match is weak. A clone size is listed for some rows: how often the clone was seen (once, few, many), or a class if it is expanded.

cdr3_aa: CASSDFGNTEAFF
cdr3_nt: TGCGCCAGCAGTGACTTCGGGAACACTGAAGCTTTCTTT
v_call: TRBV10-1
clone_size: -
j_call: TRBJ1-1
d_call: -

cdr3_aa: CASSLVFRGEKLFF
cdr3_nt: TGCGCCAGCAGCTTGGTATTTCGGGGGGAAAAACTGTTTTTT
v_call: TRBV5-1
clone_size: -
j_call: TRBJ1-4
d_call: -

cdr3_aa: CASSQHTSGSSLEQYF
cdr3_nt: TGTGCCAGCAGCCAACACACTAGCGGGAGTTCCCTCGAGCAGTACTTC
v_call: TRBV4-2
clone_size: -
j_call: TRBJ2-7
d_call: TRBD2

cdr3_aa: CAWSGPRGGRTDTQYF
cdr3_nt: TGTGCCTGGAGCGGACCCCGCGGGGGGAGGACAGATACGCAGTATTTT
v_call: TRBV30
clone_size: -
j_call: TRBJ2-3
d_call: TRBD2

cdr3_aa: CASKTTGGNYGYTF
cdr3_nt: TGTGCCAGCAAAACCACAGGGGGGAACTATGGCTACACCTTC
v_call: TRBV28
clone_size: -
j_call: TRBJ1-2
d_call: TRBD1

cdr3_aa: CASSLVSQGLFYEQYF
cdr3_nt: TGTGCCAGCAGCTTAGTTTCTCAGGGGTTGTTCTACGAGCAGTACTTC
v_call: TRBV7-9
clone_size: -
j_call: TRBJ2-7
d_call: -

cdr3_aa: CASSQDGAGGSYEQYF
cdr3_nt: TGCGCCAGCAGCCAAGATGGGGCAGGGGGCAGTTACGAGCAGTACTTC
v_call: TRBV4-1
clone_size: -
j_call: TRBJ2-7
d_call: TRBD1

cdr3_aa: CASSLRRQFNQPQHF
cdr3_nt: TGTGCCAGCAGCTTACGTCGACAGTTTAATCAGCCCCAGCATTTT
v_call: TRBV13
clone_size: -
j_call: TRBJ1-5
d_call: -

cdr3_aa: CASSSGTNNEQFF
cdr3_nt: TGTGCCAGCTCATCCGGGACTAACAATGAGCAGTTCTTC
v_call: TRBV18
clone_size: -
j_call: TRBJ2-1
d_call: TRBD2

cdr3_aa: CASSILMGPGLAVYEQYF
cdr3_nt: TGTGCCAGCAGCATTTTAATGGGACCGGGACTAGCAGTCTACGAGCAGTACTTC
v_call: TRBV28
clone_size: -
j_call: TRBJ2-7
d_call: TRBD2

cdr3_aa: CASEDRGGYEQYF
cdr3_nt: TGTGCCAGCGAGGACAGGGGGGGGTACGAGCAGTACTTC
v_call: TRBV7-2
clone_size: -
j_call: TRBJ2-7
d_call: TRBD1

cdr3_aa: CASAPLAGGHSNEQFF
cdr3_nt: TGTGCTAGTGCCCCACTAGCGGGGGGGCACAGCAATGAGCAGTTCTTC
v_call: TRBV12-5
clone_size: -
j_call: TRBJ2-1
d_call: TRBD2

cdr3_aa: CARRGQWGGSYNEQFF
cdr3_nt: TGTGCCAGAAGGGGCCAATGGGGCGGCTCCTACAATGAGCAGTTCTTC
v_call: TRBV5-3
clone_size: few
j_call: TRBJ2-1
d_call: -

cdr3_aa: CASSAPGGRNTEAFF
cdr3_nt: TGTGCCAGCAGCGCCCCAGGGGGAAGAAACACTGAAGCTTTCTTT
v_call: TRBV7-8
clone_size: -
j_call: TRBJ1-1
d_call: TRBD1

cdr3_aa: CASSLVGGGERTDTQYF
cdr3_nt: TGTGCCAGCAGCTTAGTGGGGGGGGGAGAACGCACAGATACGCAGTATTTT
v_call: TRBV7-9
clone_size: -
j_call: TRBJ2-3
d_call: TRBD2

cdr3_aa: CASRPSSLNTEAFF
cdr3_nt: TGCGCCAGCAGACCTTCCAGTTTAAACACTGAAGCTTTCTTT
v_call: TRBV5-1
clone_size: once
j_call: TRBJ1-1
d_call: -

cdr3_aa: CAGSGTSHGCLSYNEQFF
cdr3_nt: TGCGCCGGCTCCGGGACTAGCCACGGATGTCTCTCCTACAATGAGCAGTTCTTC
v_call: TRBV23-1
clone_size: -
j_call: TRBJ2-1
d_call: TRBD2

cdr3_aa: CSVDQNEETQYF
cdr3_nt: TGCAGCGTTGATCAGAACGAAGAGACCCAGTACTTC
v_call: TRBV29-1
clone_size: -
j_call: TRBJ2-5
d_call: -

cdr3_aa: CASSRGTEQNSPLHF
cdr3_nt: TGTGCCAGTAGTCGGGGGACAGAACAGAATTCACCCCTCCACTTT
v_call: TRBV19
clone_size: -
j_call: TRBJ1-6
d_call: TRBD1

cdr3_aa: CASSLGGTSGYNEQFF
cdr3_nt: TGTGCCAGCAGCTTGGGAGGGACTAGCGGCTACAATGAGCAGTTCTTC
v_call: TRBV5-8
clone_size: few
j_call: TRBJ2-1
d_call: TRBD2

cdr3_aa: CASSQGLAGVFEQFF
cdr3_nt: TGCGCCAGCAGCCAAGGGTTAGCGGGAGTGTTTGAGCAGTTCTTC
v_call: TRBV4-3
clone_size: -
j_call: TRBJ2-1
d_call: TRBD2

cdr3_aa: CASSATSGRAHEQFF
cdr3_nt: TGTGCCAGCAGCGCTACTAGCGGGAGGGCCCATGAGCAGTTCTTC
v_call: TRBV9
clone_size: -
j_call: TRBJ2-1
d_call: TRBD2

cdr3_aa: CASSFRTGSTEAFF
cdr3_nt: TGTGCCAGCAGTTTTCGGACAGGATCCACTGAAGCTTTCTTT
v_call: TRBV6-5
clone_size: -
j_call: TRBJ1-1
d_call: TRBD1

cdr3_aa: CASRGQISYEQYF
cdr3_nt: TGTGCCAGCCGTGGACAAATCTCCTACGAGCAGTACTTC
v_call: TRBV25-1
clone_size: few
j_call: TRBJ2-7
d_call: -

cdr3_aa: CASLGGTSYEQYF
cdr3_nt: TGTGCCAGCCTGGGGGGTACGTCCTACGAGCAGTACTTC
v_call: TRBV18
clone_size: -
j_call: TRBJ2-7
d_call: -

cdr3_aa: CASSYSGNAYEQYF
cdr3_nt: TGTGCCAGCAGCTATAGCGGAAACGCCTACGAGCAGTACTTC
v_call: TRBV7-8
clone_size: -
j_call: TRBJ2-7
d_call: -

cdr3_aa: CASTQTREAEQFF
cdr3_nt: TGTGCCAGCACCCAGACACGGGAGGCTGAGCAGTTCTTC
v_call: TRBV11-3
clone_size: -
j_call: TRBJ2-1
d_call: TRBD2

cdr3_aa: CASKTHPADEKLFF
cdr3_nt: TGTGCCAGCAAAACTCACCCGGCGGATGAAAAACTGTTTTTT
v_call: TRBV7-8
clone_size: -
j_call: TRBJ1-4
d_call: -

cdr3_aa: CASSQDRGAGYGYTF
cdr3_nt: TGCGCCAGCAGCCAAGATCGGGGGGCAGGCTATGGCTACACCTTC
v_call: TRBV4-3
clone_size: -
j_call: TRBJ1-2
d_call: -

cdr3_aa: CASRLRGSFNEQFF
cdr3_nt: TGTGCCAGCAGACTAAGGGGTAGTTTCAATGAGCAGTTCTTC
v_call: TRBV7-9
clone_size: -
j_call: TRBJ2-1
d_call: -

cdr3_aa: CASSKAPGGETQYF
cdr3_nt: TGTGCCAGCAGCAAAGCGCCAGGGGGGGAGACCCAGTACTTC
v_call: TRBV21-1
clone_size: -
j_call: TRBJ2-5
d_call: -

cdr3_aa: CASSQDPGYEGYTF
cdr3_nt: TGCGCCAGCAGCCAGGATCCGGGATATGAAGGCTACACCTTC
v_call: TRBV5-1
clone_size: -
j_call: TRBJ1-2
d_call: -

cdr3_aa: CASSLNIGQGGRAEAFF
cdr3_nt: TGTGCCAGCAGCTTAAATATAGGGCAGGGAGGAAGGGCTGAAGCTTTCTTT
v_call: TRBV7-3
clone_size: -
j_call: TRBJ1-1
d_call: -

cdr3_aa: CATSARLASGELFF
cdr3_nt: TGTGCCACCAGCGCCCGACTAGCGTCCGGGGAGCTGTTTTTT
v_call: TRBV15
clone_size: -
j_call: TRBJ2-2
d_call: TRBD2

cdr3_aa: CASSEGGLNTEAFF
cdr3_nt: TGTGCCAGCAGTGAGGGGGGTCTGAACACTGAAGCTTTCTTT
v_call: TRBV2
clone_size: -
j_call: TRBJ1-1
d_call: -

cdr3_aa: CASSVVGQNYGYTF
cdr3_nt: TGTGCCAGCAGCGTAGTAGGACAGAACTATGGCTACACCTTC
v_call: TRBV9
clone_size: -
j_call: TRBJ1-2
d_call: -

cdr3_aa: CASNQPGLTYEQYF
cdr3_nt: TGTGCCAGCAACCAACCGGGACTTACCTACGAGCAGTACTTC
v_call: TRBV28
clone_size: -
j_call: TRBJ2-7
d_call: -

cdr3_aa: CASTKLASRSADTQYF
cdr3_nt: TGTGCCAGCACCAAACTGGCTTCCCGGAGCGCAGATACGCAGTATTTT
v_call: TRBV2
clone_size: -
j_call: TRBJ2-3
d_call: -

cdr3_aa: CASSPGLAGIQETQYF
cdr3_nt: TGCGCCAGCAGCCCCGGTCTAGCGGGGATCCAAGAGACCCAGTACTTC
v_call: TRBV5-1
clone_size: once
j_call: TRBJ2-5
d_call: TRBD2

cdr3_aa: CASSSGVPNTEAFF
cdr3_nt: TGTGCCAGCAGTTCCGGGGTGCCTAACACTGAAGCTTTCTTT
v_call: TRBV6-5
clone_size: -
j_call: TRBJ1-1
d_call: -

cdr3_aa: CASSDSGGALDEQYF
cdr3_nt: TGTGCCAGCAGTGATAGCGGGGGGGCTCTCGACGAGCAGTACTTC
v_call: TRBV2
clone_size: -
j_call: TRBJ2-7
d_call: TRBD2

cdr3_aa: CAWSVAAGVTDTQYF
cdr3_nt: TGTGCCTGGAGTGTAGCAGCGGGAGTCACAGATACGCAGTATTTT
v_call: TRBV30
clone_size: -
j_call: TRBJ2-3
d_call: TRBD2

cdr3_aa: CASSTGTGGTDTQYF
cdr3_nt: TGTGCTAGCAGCACCGGGACAGGGGGCACGGATACGCAGTATTTT
v_call: TRBV7-7
clone_size: -
j_call: TRBJ2-3
d_call: TRBD1

cdr3_aa: CASSSTSGRSTGELFF
cdr3_nt: TGTGCCAGCAGCTCTACTAGCGGGAGGTCCACCGGGGAGCTGTTTTTT
v_call: TRBV7-6
clone_size: -
j_call: TRBJ2-2
d_call: TRBD2

cdr3_aa: CATSRPQGGNEKLFF
cdr3_nt: TGTGCCACCAGCAGACCACAGGGGGGGAATGAAAAACTGTTTTTT
v_call: TRBV15
clone_size: -
j_call: TRBJ1-4
d_call: TRBD1

cdr3_aa: CASSLNSNSNYGYTF
cdr3_nt: TGTGCCAGCAGCTTGAACAGCAACTCTAACTATGGCTACACCTTC
v_call: TRBV7-2
clone_size: -
j_call: TRBJ1-2
d_call: -

cdr3_aa: CASSLPVNTEAFF
cdr3_nt: TGTGCCAGCAGCTTACCGGTGAACACTGAAGCTTTCTTT
v_call: TRBV7-8
clone_size: many
j_call: TRBJ1-1
d_call: -

cdr3_aa: CASSLGFPGGTGELFF
cdr3_nt: TGTGCCAGCAGTTTGGGCTTCCCAGGGGGCACCGGGGAGCTGTTTTTT
v_call: TRBV28
clone_size: -
j_call: TRBJ2-2
d_call: TRBD1

cdr3_aa: CASSLGADYGYTF
cdr3_nt: TGTGCCAGCAGCTTAGGAGCGGACTATGGCTACACCTTC
v_call: TRBV7-8
clone_size: once
j_call: TRBJ1-2
d_call: -

cdr3_aa: CASSARESFYNEQFF
cdr3_nt: TGTGCCAGCAGCGCGCGGGAAAGTTTCTACAATGAGCAGTTCTTC
v_call: TRBV9
clone_size: -
j_call: TRBJ2-1
d_call: -

cdr3_aa: CASSLSSPSYEQYF
cdr3_nt: TGTGCCAGCAGTTTATCGTCCCCGTCCTACGAGCAGTACTTC
v_call: TRBV27
clone_size: -
j_call: TRBJ2-7
d_call: -

cdr3_aa: CAIRKGLAGVDTQYF
cdr3_nt: TGTGCCATCAGGAAGGGACTAGCGGGAGTAGATACGCAGTATTTT
v_call: TRBV10-3
clone_size: -
j_call: TRBJ2-3
d_call: TRBD2